The 27 T cell receptor beta chains in this list originate from one sample, sequenced in a study of Ad26.COV2.S vaccination and SARS-CoV-2 variants. The repertoire was sequenced with immunoSEQ multiplex PCR; TCRdb's copy has only in-frame clones and lacks some. The data contain 320,000 or so clones, 85% to 90% of them singletons. Described treatment: roughly 18 received Ad26.COV2.S at low or high dose, single or two shots; 5 received placebo; per-sample allocation not given. Collection of samples fell on day 63 after the first vaccine or placebo injection. Specimen: peripheral blood, collected in a trial of Ad26.COV2.S vaccine versus placebo. These receptors were taken from a person aged 18-60 years who received the Ad26.COV2.S COVID-19 vaccine or a placebo.

The V and J genes are TRBV18 and TRBJ1-5; 9 nucleotides agree with TRBD1. V trimming: 6 bases; J trimming: 2 bases; junction bases outside the gene matches: 5. Per the germline V gene, CDR1 is KGHSH and CDR2 is LQKENI. CDR3 length equals 15 residues. CDR3 protein: CASSTGQGGNQPQHF. DNA for the CDR3: TGTGCCAGCTCCACGGGACAGGGAGGCAATCAGCCCCAGCATTTT.

The V gene is TRBV30, the J gene TRBJ1-2; D is ambiguous. Per germline, CDR1 GTSNPN and CDR2 SVGIG (reference sequence). Between the trimmed V and J ends, which lost 8 bases and 0 bases, there was a span of 16 bases. The CDR3 contains 14 residues. The DNA of the CDR3 is TGTGCCCGTGCCCACGGGTTACCTAACTATGGCTACACCTTC. This sequence encodes CARAHGLPNYGYTF. Supplemented by reference TRBV30 and TRBJ1-2, the full variable domain reads SQTIHQWPATLVQPVGSPLSLECTVEGTSNPNLYWYRQAAGRGLQLLFYSVGIGQISSEVPQNLSASRPQDRQFILSSKKLLLSDSGFYLCARAHGLPNYGYTFGSGTRLTVV.

The genes are TRBV27 and TRBJ1-2; D is ambiguous. The germline CDR1 and CDR2 sequences are MNHEY and SMNVEV (reference sequence). V lost 0 bases, J lost 0 bases, and 17 bases lay in between. The CDR3 consists of 18 residues. As DNA, the CDR3 is TGTGCCAGCAGTTTATCCCCCACCCGTTGGATGGCTAACTATGGCTACACCTTC. It translates to CASSLSPTRWMANYGYTF.

About this clone: Other DNA sequences from this sample encode an identical CDR3 as well. The V and J genes are TRBV19 and TRBJ1-1; tentatively, D is TRBD1 (5 bases). Germline assignment: CDR1 LNHDA and CDR2 SQIVND (reference sequence). V gave up 3 bases and J gave up 1 base, with 9 bases separating them. The CDR3 length is 14 residues. CDR3 in DNA: TGTGCCAGTAGTATTATGGGGGGGAACACTGAAGCTTTCTTT. Residues: CASSIMGGNTEAFF.

J is TRBJ1-1 and V is TRBV10-3; 9 bases are shared with TRBD1. Germline values: CDR1 ENHRY, CDR2 SYGVKD. This CDR3 is 13 amino acids long. With 5 bases clipped from V and 5 bases from J, the junction kept 3 bases outside the gene matches. The CDR3 spells CAISRTGETEAFF. The CDR3 DNA reads TGTGCCATCAGTCGGACAGGGGAAACTGAAGCTTTCTTT.

The gene calls are TRBV4-2 and TRBJ2-2; a weak D match, TRBD2 (6 bases). V was clipped by 4 bases and J by 2 bases, with 14 bases between them. This CDR3 is 16 amino acids long. From germline, CDR1 is LGHNA and CDR2 YNFKEQ. The CDR3 DNA is TGTGCCAGCAGCCGGACTACACCAGACAACACCGGGGAGCTGTTTTTT. This translates into CASSRTTPDNTGELFF.

This rearrangement joins TRBV6-5 to TRBJ1-6; TRBD1 might be the D (6 bases). V lost 0 bases to trimming and J lost 9 bases, with 15 bases between them. This CDR3 spans 16 amino acids. In germline, CDR1 is MNHEY, CDR2 SVGAGI. Here the CDR3 DNA reads TGTGCCAGCAGTTACTCGATGGGGGCTTTGGGTTCACCCCTCCACTTT. Residues: CASSYSMGALGSPLHF.

The chain is built from TRBV4-1 and TRBJ2-1; 15 bases are a match to TRBD2. Trimming removed 1 base from V and 7 bases from J; junction bases left unmatched: 8. CDR3 length equals 18 residues. The germline CDR1 and CDR2 sequences are MGHRA and YSYEKL. This CDR3 is CASSQVTGTSGRRNEQFF. The CDR3 DNA reads TGCGCCAGCAGCCAAGTTACGGGGACTAGCGGGAGGCGGAATGAGCAGTTCTTC.

The chain links TRBV28 to TRBJ2-1; 10 bases map to TRBD2. Germline V CDR1 and CDR2: MDHEN, SYDVKM. The CDR3 loop spans 17 amino acids. V dropped 5 bases and J dropped 0; count of bases not matched to a gene: 7. In DNA form, the CDR3 reads TGTGCCAGCAGTCCCGGACTAGCGGAAAGCTCCTACAATGAGCAGTTCTTC. Its translation: CASSPGLAESSYNEQFF.

Comment on this clone: The junction and the germline gene differ at one end; a read error may be behind it. The V call is TRBV5-6, the J call TRBJ1-3, with D unclear. CDR1 is SGHDT, CDR2 YYEEEE, per germline. This CDR3 spans 14 amino acids. CDR3 DNA: TGTGCCAGCAGCTTTTCAGCTAATTCGGCGGCCACGTCATTT. Amino acid sequence: CASSFSANSAATSF.

The V and J genes are TRBV5-5 and TRBJ1-4, with a weak D call TRBD1 (5 bases). Germline V gene lookup returns CDR1 SGHKS and CDR2 YYEKEE (reference sequence). This CDR3 contains 17 residues. V gave up 1 base and J gave up 5 bases, with 18 bases separating them. The CDR3 reads CASSLSAFQGPNEKLFF. CDR3 coding DNA: TGTGCCAGCAGCTTGTCGGCATTTCAGGGCCCGAATGAAAAACTGTTTTTT.

The gene calls are TRBV6-6 and TRBJ1-2; 7 bases match TRBD1. In germline, CDR1 is MNHNY, CDR2 SVGAGI (reference sequence). Losses at the gene ends were 7 bases for V and 6 bases for J; bases not matched to a gene: 8. The CDR3 is made up of 13 amino acids. In nucleotides, the CDR3 is TGTGCCAGCATCCCCCGGGACAGCGATGGCTACACCTTC. This codes for CASIPRDSDGYTF.

V usage is TRBV7-9 and J usage is TRBJ2-1; D perhaps matches TRBD2 (6 bases). The germline V and J ends were trimmed by 1 base and 6 bases, with 10 bases remaining between them. The CDR3 extends over 14 amino acids. Per germline, CDR1 SEHNR and CDR2 FQNEAQ (reference sequence). The chain's CDR3 is CASSLGGGANEQFF. The DNA for the CDR3 is TGTGCCAGCAGCTTAGGAGGAGGGGCCAATGAGCAGTTCTTC.

This chain connects TRBV13 to TRBJ2-1, with D perhaps being TRBD1 or TRBD2 (6 bases each). This CDR3 has 15 residues. Per germline, CDR1 PRHDT and CDR2 FYEKMQ (reference sequence). V gave up 6 bases and J gave up 5 bases, with 17 bases separating them. CDR3: CASSPRGELHNEQFF. CDR3 nucleotide sequence: TGTGCCAGCAGTCCTAGGGGGGAGCTCCACAATGAGCAGTTCTTC.

V is TRBV6-5 and J is TRBJ1-5; D is undetermined. Trimming stripped 0 bases from V and 8 bases from J, with 11 bases between. Germline-derived CDR1 and CDR2 are MNHEY and SVGAGI. The CDR3 is 14 amino acids. In DNA form, the CDR3 reads TGTGCCAGCAGTTACTCGGAGGGAACCAAGCCCCAGCATTTT. Translating it yields CASSYSEGTKPQHF.

The V call is TRBV5-6, the J call TRBJ2-5; TRBD2 agrees at 7 bases. Per germline, CDR1 SGHDT and CDR2 YYEEEE. CDR3 length equals 18 residues. The J segment lost 1 base and the V segment lost 1 base, leaving 13 bases of the junction unmatched. CDR3 sequence (DNA): TGTGCCAGCAGCTTGCCTCTTAGAGCGGGGATTCTCCAAGAGACCCAGTACTTC. Amino acids: CASSLPLRAGILQETQYF.

The chain recombines TRBV5-4 with TRBJ1-1, with 7 bases fitting TRBD1. Germline CDR1 is SGHNT and CDR2 is YYREEE (reference sequence). The junction had 1 base not matched to a gene; V was cut back by 7 bases and J by 1 base. The CDR3 spans 12 residues. CDR3 nucleotides: TGTGCCAGCTACAGGGGGAACACTGAAGCTTTCTTT. Translating it yields CASYRGNTEAFF. The full variable domain, with the rest looked up from reference TRBV5-4 and TRBJ1-1, is ETGVTQSPTHLIKTRGQQVTLRCSSQSGHNTVSWYQQALGQGPQFIFQYYREEENGRGNFPPRFSGLQFPNYSSELNVNALELDDSALYLCASYRGNTEAFFGQGTRLTVV.

The chain employs TRBV6-2 or TRBV6-3 and TRBJ2-1, with 10 nucleotides matching TRBD2. The CDR3 runs 15 residues. Looked up from germline, CDR1 is MNHEY and CDR2 is SVGEGT. J was trimmed by 4 bases and V by 4 bases; bases with no gene match: 4. The CDR3 nucleotides are TGTGCCAGCAGTTCTACTAGCGGGGTTTACAATGAGCAGTTCTTC. Protein: CASSSTSGVYNEQFF.

This clone was observed a single time. V gene TRBV2 combines with J gene TRBJ2-3, with D possibly TRBD2 on 6 matching bases. Per germline, CDR1 SNHLY and CDR2 FYNNEI. This CDR3 comprises 15 residues. V was pared by 8 bases and J by 6 bases, with 21 bases between. CDR3 in amino acids: CASAYLARGMDTQYF. The CDR3 DNA reads TGTGCCAGCGCCTACCTAGCGCGAGGGATGGATACGCAGTATTTT.

The chain links TRBV6-5 to TRBJ1-2, with TRBD1 as a possible D gene (5 bases). Germline V gene lookup returns CDR1 MNHEY and CDR2 SVGAGI. CDR3 length equals 13 residues. V shed 6 bases and J shed 4 bases, with 12 bases lying between them. The CDR3 nucleotides are TGTGCCAGCAGCAACCCCGGGGCCTATGGCTACACCTTC. It codes for CASSNPGAYGYTF.

This clone was seen just once. V and J are TRBV2 and TRBJ2-2, with 8 bases identical to TRBD2. The germline CDR1 and CDR2 sequences are SNHLY and FYNNEI. The V segment lost 6 bases and the J segment 5 bases; nucleotides outside the gene matches: 2. The CDR3 loop spans 13 amino acids. The CDR3 loop reads CASSREGTGELFF. CDR3 bases: TGTGCCAGCAGCCGGGAGGGAACCGGGGAGCTGTTTTTT.

The rearrangement links TRBV4-1 to TRBJ1-2; no definite D call. V lost 1 base, J lost 4 bases, and 19 bases lay in between. The CDR3 consists of 17 residues. Looked up from germline, CDR1 is MGHRA and CDR2 is YSYEKL. The CDR3 reads CASSQAGEGPSLYGYTF. CDR3 sequence (DNA): TGCGCCAGCAGCCAAGCCGGAGAAGGGCCGTCTCTCTATGGCTACACCTTC.

This chain joins TRBV18 and TRBJ2-4, with TRBD1 matching 7 bases. After removal of 6 bases from V and 1 base from J, the junction contained 12 bases not matched to a gene. The germline V gene encodes CDR1 KGHSH and CDR2 LQKENI. The CDR3 loop spans 17 amino acids. CDR3 coding DNA: TGTGCCAGCTCGCCGCGACAGGGCATGAGGGCCAAAAACATTCAGTACTTC. Translating gives CASSPRQGMRAKNIQYF.

This chain links TRBV12-3 or TRBV12-4 with TRBJ2-3; 7 positions agree with TRBD2. The V gene end was trimmed by 5 bases and the J gene end by 8 bases; junction bases not matched to a gene: 7. The CDR3 is 13 residues long. CDR3: CASSIGTTVTQYF. In nucleotides, the CDR3 is TGTGCCAGCAGTATCGGGACTACCGTTACGCAGTATTTT.

This chain links TRBV6-2 or TRBV6-3 with TRBJ1-5, with no clear D. The CDR3 loop spans 15 amino acids. V lost 3 bases, J lost 2 bases, and 11 bases lay in between. The germline V gene encodes CDR1 MNHEY and CDR2 SVGEGT. For the CDR3, the DNA is TGTGCCAGCAGTTATACGCAGGAGGGCAATCAGCCCCAGCATTTT. Its protein is CASSYTQEGNQPQHF.

The chain has TRBV7-8 and TRBJ2-1; 8 bases line up with TRBD2. The CDR3 consists of 20 residues. The V and J ends lost 0 bases and 0 bases, in that order; junction bases with no gene match: 13. Germline V gene data show CDR1 as SGHVS and CDR2 as FQNEAQ. The CDR3 DNA reads as TGTGCCAGCAGCTTAGCGGAAACGCCTAGCGGGCAAAACTCCTACAATGAGCAGTTCTTC. Its protein product is CASSLAETPSGQNSYNEQFF.

The V and J genes are TRBV5-4 and TRBJ2-1, with TRBD2 matching over 11 bases. The CDR3 sequence is 16 residues long. J was trimmed by 4 bases and V by 3 bases; bases with no gene match: 6. Germline V gene data show CDR1 as SGHNT and CDR2 as YYREEE (reference sequence). The CDR3 loop is CASSSASGGTYNEQFF. Written as DNA, the CDR3 is TGTGCCAGCAGCTCTGCTAGCGGGGGGACTTACAATGAGCAGTTCTTC.